This TCR beta chain is drawn from a study of OX40 agonist ivuxolimab in advanced cancers. A single count supports this clone. Trimming removed 6 bases at V and 3 bases at J, with 20 bases between. CDR1 and CDR2 from the germline V gene are SQVTM and ANQGSEA. The CDR3 runs to 15 residues. Here immunoSEQ multiplex PCR was the method, and the copy in TCRdb shows in-frame clones only, minus some. The data contain 50,000 to 70,000 clones, roughly 92% of them seen just once; the ten biggest clones take up around 19%. The chain employs TRBV29-1 and TRBJ1-1; D may be TRBD1 (6 bases). The clonotype originates from an adult with an advanced solid tumor such as melanoma, head and neck, liver or kidney cancer. Sequenced material: CD4+ or CD8+ T cells sorted from blood, taken in a trial of the OX40 agonist ivuxolimab. This CDR3 reads CSVPIPGARDTEAFF. The DNA for the CDR3 is TGCAGCGTACCCATCCCAGGGGCGAGGGACACTGAAGCTTTCTTT. Filled out from reference TRBV29-1 and TRBJ1-1, the complete variable domain reads SAVISQKPSRDICQRGTSLTIQCQVDSQVTMMFWYRQQPGQSLTLIATANQGSEATYESGFVIDKFPISRPNLTFSTLTVSNMSPEDSSIYLCSVPIPGARDTEAFFGQGTRLTVV.